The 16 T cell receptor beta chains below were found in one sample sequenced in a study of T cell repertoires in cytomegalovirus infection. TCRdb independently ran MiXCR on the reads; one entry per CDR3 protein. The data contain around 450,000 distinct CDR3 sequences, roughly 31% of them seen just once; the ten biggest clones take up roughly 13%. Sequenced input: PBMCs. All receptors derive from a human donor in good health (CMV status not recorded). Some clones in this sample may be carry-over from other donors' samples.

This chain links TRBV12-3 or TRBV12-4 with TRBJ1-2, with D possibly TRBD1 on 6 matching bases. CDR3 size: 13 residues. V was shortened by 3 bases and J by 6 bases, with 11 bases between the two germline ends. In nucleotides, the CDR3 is TGTGCCAGCAGTTTGTTCAGGGGCAATGGCTACACCTTC. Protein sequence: CASSLFRGNGYTF.

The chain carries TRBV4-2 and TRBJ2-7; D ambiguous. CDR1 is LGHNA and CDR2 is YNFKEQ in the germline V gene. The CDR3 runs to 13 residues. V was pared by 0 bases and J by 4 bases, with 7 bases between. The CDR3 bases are TGTGCCAGCAGCCAAGATCTCGATTACGAGCAGTACTTC. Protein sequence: CASSQDLDYEQYF.

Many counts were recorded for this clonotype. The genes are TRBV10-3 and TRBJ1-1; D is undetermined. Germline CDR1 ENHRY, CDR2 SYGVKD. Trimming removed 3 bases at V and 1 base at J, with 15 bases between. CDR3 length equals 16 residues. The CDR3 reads CAISDISGPSNTEAFF. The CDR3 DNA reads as TGTGCCATCAGTGATATTTCAGGACCGTCGAACACTGAAGCTTTCTTT.

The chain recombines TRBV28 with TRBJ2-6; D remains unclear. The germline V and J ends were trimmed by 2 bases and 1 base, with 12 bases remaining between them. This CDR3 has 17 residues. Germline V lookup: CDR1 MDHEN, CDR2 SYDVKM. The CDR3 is CASSLLYSASGANVLTF. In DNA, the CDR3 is TGTGCCAGCAGTTTACTGTATAGTGCGTCTGGGGCCAACGTCCTGACTTTC.

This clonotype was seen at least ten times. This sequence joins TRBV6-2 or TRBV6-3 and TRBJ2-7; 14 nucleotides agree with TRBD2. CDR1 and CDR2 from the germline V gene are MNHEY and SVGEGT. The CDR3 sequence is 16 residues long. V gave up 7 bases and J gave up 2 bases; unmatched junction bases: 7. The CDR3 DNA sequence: TGTGCCAGCACGCAGGGACTAGCGGGGGCCGCCTACGAGCAGTACTTC. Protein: CASTQGLAGAAYEQYF.

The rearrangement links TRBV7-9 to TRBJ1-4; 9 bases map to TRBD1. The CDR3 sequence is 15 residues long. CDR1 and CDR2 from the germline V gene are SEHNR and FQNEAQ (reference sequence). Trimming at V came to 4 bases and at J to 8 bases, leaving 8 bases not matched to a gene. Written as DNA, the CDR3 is TGTGCCAGCAGCTACAATACAGGGGGCAGAGAAAAACTGTTTTTT. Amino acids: CASSYNTGGREKLFF.

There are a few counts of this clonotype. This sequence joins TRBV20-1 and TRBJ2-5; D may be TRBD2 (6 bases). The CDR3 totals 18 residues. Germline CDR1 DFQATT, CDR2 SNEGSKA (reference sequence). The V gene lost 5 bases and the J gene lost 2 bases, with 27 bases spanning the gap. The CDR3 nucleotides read TGCAGTGCTGGCCGACTAGGGGCCATAGGAGGACTACAAGAGACCCAGTACTTC. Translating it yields CSAGRLGAIGGLQETQYF.

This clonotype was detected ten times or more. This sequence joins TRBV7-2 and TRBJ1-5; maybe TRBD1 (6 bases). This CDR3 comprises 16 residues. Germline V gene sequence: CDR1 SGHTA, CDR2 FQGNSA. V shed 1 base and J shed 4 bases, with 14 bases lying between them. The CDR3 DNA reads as TGTGCCAGCAGCTTAGTTGGAGGGGGGAGTAATCAGCCCCAGCATTTT. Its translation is CASSLVGGGSNQPQHF.

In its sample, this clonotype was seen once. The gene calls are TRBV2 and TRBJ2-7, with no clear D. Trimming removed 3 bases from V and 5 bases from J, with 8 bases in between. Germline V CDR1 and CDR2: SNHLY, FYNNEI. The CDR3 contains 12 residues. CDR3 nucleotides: TGTGCCAGCAGTGAGTTTTTCGACGAGCAGTACTTC. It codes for CASSEFFDEQYF.

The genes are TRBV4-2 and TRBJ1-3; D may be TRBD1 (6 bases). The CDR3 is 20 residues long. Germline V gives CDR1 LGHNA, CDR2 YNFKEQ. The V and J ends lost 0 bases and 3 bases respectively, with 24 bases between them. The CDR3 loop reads CASSQDGSRTEHLFGNTIYF. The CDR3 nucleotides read TGTGCCAGCAGCCAAGATGGGAGCCGGACAGAACATTTATTTGGAAACACCATATATTTT.

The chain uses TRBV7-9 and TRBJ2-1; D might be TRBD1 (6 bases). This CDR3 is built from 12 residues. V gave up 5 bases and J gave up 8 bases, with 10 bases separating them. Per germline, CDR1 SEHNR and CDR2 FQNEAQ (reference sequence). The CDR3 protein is CASSRQGHEQFF. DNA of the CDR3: TGTGCCAGCAGCCGCCAGGGGCATGAGCAGTTCTTC.

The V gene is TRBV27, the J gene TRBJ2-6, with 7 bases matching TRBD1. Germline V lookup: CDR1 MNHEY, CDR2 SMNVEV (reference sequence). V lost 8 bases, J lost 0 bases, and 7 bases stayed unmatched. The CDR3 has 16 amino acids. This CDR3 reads CASLDRATSGANVLTF. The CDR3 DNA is TGTGCCAGCCTAGACAGGGCCACCTCTGGGGCCAACGTCCTGACTTTC.

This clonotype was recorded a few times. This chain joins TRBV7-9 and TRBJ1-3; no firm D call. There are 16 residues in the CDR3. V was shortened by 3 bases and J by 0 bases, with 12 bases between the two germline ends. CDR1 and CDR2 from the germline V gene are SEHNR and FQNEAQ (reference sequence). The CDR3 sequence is CASSLAEGSSGNTIYF. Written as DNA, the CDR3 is TGTGCCAGCAGCTTGGCTGAGGGAAGCTCTGGAAACACCATATATTTT. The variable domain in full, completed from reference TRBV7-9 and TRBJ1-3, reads DTGVSQNPRHKITKRGQNVTFRCDPISEHNRLYWYRQTLGQGPEFLTYFQNEAQLEKSRLLSDRFSAERPKGSFSTLEIQRTEQGDSAMYLCASSLAEGSSGNTIYFGEGSWLTVV.

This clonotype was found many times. DNA for the CDR3: TGTGCCAGCAGTCGACAGGGCTATTCACCCCTCCACTTT. It yields the protein CASSRQGYSPLHF. The chain couples TRBV7-2 to TRBJ1-6; 7 bases line up with TRBD1. The CDR3 loop spans 13 amino acids. Germline-derived CDR1 and CDR2 are SGHTA and FQGNSA. The J segment lost 8 bases and the V segment lost 6 bases, leaving 4 bases of the junction unmatched.

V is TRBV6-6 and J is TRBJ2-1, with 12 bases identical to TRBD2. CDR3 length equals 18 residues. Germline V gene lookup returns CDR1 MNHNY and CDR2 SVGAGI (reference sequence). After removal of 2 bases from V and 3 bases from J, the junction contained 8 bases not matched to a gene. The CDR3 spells CASSYPEGLAGFYNEQFF. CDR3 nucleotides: TGTGCCAGCAGTTACCCCGAGGGACTAGCGGGCTTCTACAATGAGCAGTTCTTC.

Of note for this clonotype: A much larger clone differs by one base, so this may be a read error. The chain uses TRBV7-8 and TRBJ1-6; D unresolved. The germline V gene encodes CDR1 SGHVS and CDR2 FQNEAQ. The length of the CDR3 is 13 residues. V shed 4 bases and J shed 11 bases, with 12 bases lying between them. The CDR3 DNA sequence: TGTGCCAGCAGCTCTTCACTAGCCGCACCCCTCCACTTT. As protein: CASSSSLAAPLHF.